This T cell receptor beta chain was captured by sequencing in a study of blood T cell repertoires in COVID-19. Method: immunoSEQ multiplex PCR; TCRdb's copy keeps in-frame clones and lacks some. Here the sample spans about 83,000 clones, about 82% being singletons. V dropped 4 bases and J dropped 4 bases, with 13 bases sitting between them. The germline V gene has CDR1 MNHEY and CDR2 SVGAGI. The CDR3 consists of 14 residues. Sequenced input: peripheral blood. This TCR derives from a woman of 80 years or more with acute or convalescent COVID-19. The V call is TRBV6-5, the J call TRBJ1-2; tentatively, D is TRBD1 (6 bases). The CDR3 bases are TGTGCCAGCAGTTCTCGGACAGCCTCCTATGGCTACACCTTC. Its translation: CASSSRTASYGYTF.